These 22 T cell receptor beta chains were all obtained from the same sample, sequenced in a study of tissue T cells after allogeneic stem cell transplantation. Sequencing was performed with immunoSEQ multiplex PCR; in TCRdb, only in-frame clones are kept and a portion is missing. The sample shows 4,500 to 5,000 clones, approximately 52% of them seen only once. This sample's time point: mouse harvest day 7 after allogeneic transplant. Mouse grafts combined 10^7 T-cell-depleted bone marrow cells with 10^6 splenic CD5+ T cells. Sequencing used gut tissue. These receptor sequences come from a female BALB/c mouse given C57BL/6 T cells with graft-versus-host disease after an allogeneic hematopoietic cell transplant.

Worth noting for this clone: The gene names here belong to mouse. The read terminates 1 residue ahead of where the CDR3 ends, so the germline J gene completes it. The chain has TRBV29 and TRBJ2-1, with D possibly being TRBD1 (6 bases). V was cut by 6 bases and J by 1 base, with 10 bases left in between. CDR3 length: 14 amino acids. Germline-derived CDR1 and CDR2 are MSHET and SYDVDS. CDR3 sequence: CASSPGQNYAEQFF. The CDR3 DNA, read in part, is TGTGCTAGCAGCCCGGGACAAAACTATGCTGAGCAGTTC.

This clone was seen a few times. Mouse germline and gene names are used. CDR3 loop: CASSLGTNANTEVFF. The DNA read from the CDR3 is TGTGCCAGCAGCCTCGGGACAAATGCAAACACAGAAGTCTTC. The V call is TRBV5, the J call TRBJ1-1; tentative D call: TRBD1 (6 bases). Read data end 1 residue before the CDR3 end; the end is taken from the germline J gene. The germline V gene has CDR1 LGHNA and CDR2 YNLKQL (reference sequence). The CDR3 has 15 residues. Trimming took 4 bases from V and 0 from J, leaving 12 bases between them.

This clone came up a few times. The genes and germline here are from mouse. The CDR3 extends 1 residue past the end of the read, so its final part is completed from the germline J gene. This chain links TRBV24 with TRBJ2-7; D perhaps matches TRBD1 (5 bases). Germline CDR1 reads KGHTA; CDR2 reads FRNEEI. The V and J ends lost 6 bases and 9 bases respectively, with 15 bases between them. This CDR3 comprises 12 residues. The part of the CDR3 DNA that was read is TGTGCCAGCAGGCGGCCAGGGCCGGCACAGTAC. This gives the protein CASRRPGPAQY. The entire CDR3 protein is CASRRPGPAQYF.

A remark on this clone: The gene symbols are mouse symbols. The covered CDR3 bases are TGTGCCAGCAGTCACAGGGGTGGTGCAGAAACGCTGTAT. It is translated as CASSHRGGAETLY. The whole CDR3 sequence is CASSHRGGAETLYF. The chain is built from TRBV26 and TRBJ2-3, with 7 bases aligning to TRBD1. The read stops 1 residue short of the end of the CDR3; the missing end is completed from the germline J gene. Trimming cost V 4 bases and J 1 base; bases outside gene matches: 2. The CDR3 loop spans 14 amino acids. The germline V gene encodes CDR1 KGHPV and CDR2 FQNQEV (reference sequence).

Of note for this clone: These gene names are mouse names. Sequencing ends 1 residue short of the CDR3 end; the germline J gene provides the rest. The chain couples TRBV2 to TRBJ1-2, with D possibly TRBD1 on 5 matching bases. Per the germline V gene, CDR1 is LGHNA and CDR2 is YSYQKL. The CDR3 loop spans 14 amino acids. The V end was cut by 0 bases, the J end by 1 base, with 6 bases between. CDR3 amino acids: CASSQDRGNSDYTF. The CDR3 bases that were read are TGTGCCAGCAGCCAAGATAGGGGAAACTCCGACTACACC.

In regard to this clone: Germline and genes: mouse. Read coverage stops 1 residue before the CDR3 terminus; the germline J gene supplies the remainder. The same CDR3 arises from other DNA sequences in this sample as well. The chain has TRBV26 and TRBJ1-4; D is undetermined. The CDR3 is 12 residues long. V was cut by 2 bases and J by 5 bases, with 3 bases left in between. Germline lookup yields CDR1 KGHPV and CDR2 FQNQEV (reference sequence). The CDR3: CASSLPNERLFF. The DNA read from the CDR3 is TGTGCCAGCAGTCTGCCAAACGAAAGATTATTT.

This clone is large within its sample. Genes and germline come from the mouse. The read terminates 1 residue before the CDR3 end, so the remaining end is supplied by the germline J gene. The chain is built from TRBV2 and TRBJ1-1, with unresolved D. Germline CDR1 is LGHNA and CDR2 is YSYQKL. Between the trimmed V and J ends, which lost 0 bases and 3 bases, there was a span of 8 bases. This CDR3 region has 14 residues. CDR3 DNA, as far as it was read: TGTGCCAGCAGCCAAGATCGTCAATACACAGAAGTCTTC. It encodes CASSQDRQYTEVF. The whole CDR3 is CASSQDRQYTEVFF.

This clone was detected a few times. Mouse germline and gene names are used. The read ends 1 residue shy of where the CDR3 ends; the end is completed using the germline J gene. The chain combines TRBV13-2 with TRBJ2-2; 8 bases are shared with TRBD2. J gave up 3 bases and V 3 bases, and 4 bases lay outside the gene matches. The CDR3 consists of 15 residues. CDR1 NNHNN and CDR2 SYGAGS come from the germline V gene (reference sequence). The CDR3 DNA, read in part, is TGTGCCAGCGGTGGCCGGGGGGGCGACACCGGGCAGCTCTAC. This gives the protein CASGGRGGDTGQLY. The entire CDR3 sequence reads CASGGRGGDTGQLYF.

Worth noting for this clone: The germline and genes are mouse ones. The read finishes 1 residue shy of the CDR3 end, and the germline J gene is used to complete it. The gene calls are TRBV19 and TRBJ2-7; the match to TRBD1 covers 7 bases. The CDR3 extends over 14 amino acids. Per germline, CDR1 FNHDT and CDR2 SITEND (reference sequence). The V and J ends lost 5 bases and 0 bases, in that order; junction bases with no gene match: 5. The CDR3 reads CASSQDRVSYEQYF. The part of the CDR3 DNA that was read is TGTGCCAGCAGCCAAGACAGGGTCTCCTATGAACAGTAC.

This clone is medium-sized. Germline and genes: mouse. The sequenced fragment ends 1 residue before the CDR3 boundary, so the rest is inferred from the germline J gene. The chain recombines TRBV19 with TRBJ2-7; 7 bases fit TRBD1. V dropped 0 bases and J dropped 3; count of bases not matched to a gene: 3. Germline-derived CDR1 and CDR2 are FNHDT and SITEND (reference sequence). The CDR3 covers 14 residues. CDR3 DNA, as far as it was read: TGTGCCAGCAGTATAGTCCCAGGGGGCTATGAACAGTAC. This gives the protein CASSIVPGGYEQY. The full CDR3 sequence reads CASSIVPGGYEQYF.

With regard to this clone: The genes are named according to mouse. The part of the CDR3 DNA that was read is TGTGCAAGCAGCTTAACAGGGGCTGGAAATACGCTCTAT. Its protein is CASSLTGAGNTLY. The CDR3 in its entirety is CASSLTGAGNTLYF. This sequence joins TRBV16 and TRBJ1-3, with 7 bases matching TRBD1. Sequencing ends 1 residue short of the CDR3 end; the germline J gene provides the rest. In germline, CDR1 is SGHSA, CDR2 FRNQAP. V dropped 2 bases and J dropped 2; count of bases not matched to a gene: 0. The CDR3 has 14 residues.

Turning to this clone: Genes and germline are mouse. The CDR3 is cut off 1 residue early in the read; its end comes from the germline J gene. The chain has TRBV3 and TRBJ1-2; D not resolved. This CDR3 region has 14 residues. V lost 3 bases and J lost 0, with 8 bases in between. CDR1 is SNHLY and CDR2 is FYNGKV in the germline V gene (reference sequence). CDR3 loop: CASSLRFANSDYTF. CDR3 bases read: TGTGCCAGCAGCTTGAGGTTTGCAAACTCCGACTACACC.

A note on this clone: Genes and germline come from the mouse. The read finishes 1 residue shy of the CDR3 end, and the germline J gene is used to complete it. This sequence joins TRBV12-2 and TRBJ2-3, with 9 bases fitting TRBD2. Germline loops: CDR1 SGHLS, CDR2 HYDKME. CDR3 length equals 14 residues. The J segment lost 5 bases and the V segment lost 0 bases, leaving 2 bases of the junction unmatched. The CDR3 protein is CASSLAGGEETLYF. CDR3 DNA, as far as it was read: TGTGCCAGCTCTCTCGCTGGGGGGGAAGAAACGCTGTAT. Full variable domain (rest looked up from reference TRBV12-2 and TRBJ2-3): NSGVVQSPRYIIKGKGERSILKCIPISGHLSVAWYQQTQGQELKFFIQHYDKMERDKGNLPSRFSVQQFDDYHSEMNMSALELEDSAVYFCASSLAGGEETLYFGSGTRLTVL.

Notes on this clone: These gene names are mouse names. The read comes to an end 1 residue before the CDR3 does, leaving the germline J gene to fill in the end. V is TRBV26 and J is TRBJ2-5; a possible D gene is TRBD2 (6 bases). Germline V lookup: CDR1 KGHPV, CDR2 FQNQEV (reference sequence). V shed 3 bases and J shed 6 bases, with 10 bases lying between them. CDR3 length equals 13 residues. CDR3: CASSLGGDDTQYF. CDR3 DNA (partial): TGTGCCAGCAGTCTTGGGGGAGACGACACCCAGTAC. The full variable domain, completed using reference TRBV26 and TRBJ2-5, is NSKVIQTPRYLVKGQGQKAKMRCIPEKGHPVVFWYQQNKNNEFKFLINFQNQEVLQQIDMTEKRFSAECPSNSPCSLEIQSSEAGDSALYLCASSLGGDDTQYFGPGTRLLVL.

Points on this clone: These gene names are mouse names. The missing CDR3 end, 1 residue past where the read stops, is filled in from the germline J gene. V usage is TRBV12-2 and J usage is TRBJ1-3; 9 bases fit TRBD1. V trimming: 1 base; J trimming: 2 bases; junction bases outside the gene matches: 2. Per germline, CDR1 SGHLS and CDR2 HYDKME. The CDR3 runs to 15 residues. Incomplete CDR3 DNA: TGTGCCAGCTCTCTGGGGACAGGGACTGGAAATACGCTCTAT. Amino acid sequence: CASSLGTGTGNTLY. The full CDR3 sequence reads CASSLGTGTGNTLYF. The whole variable domain, filled in from reference TRBV12-2 and TRBJ1-3, reads NSGVVQSPRYIIKGKGERSILKCIPISGHLSVAWYQQTQGQELKFFIQHYDKMERDKGNLPSRFSVQQFDDYHSEMNMSALELEDSAVYFCASSLGTGTGNTLYFGEGSRLIVV.

A remark on this clone: Germline and genes here are mouse. The CDR3 goes on 1 residue after the read ends, and that part is filled in from the germline J gene. V usage is TRBV26 and J usage is TRBJ2-3, with 12 positions matching TRBD2. The CDR3 runs to 15 residues. Germline V CDR1 and CDR2: KGHPV, FQNQEV (reference sequence). Unmatched junction bases numbered 2, after V lost 6 bases and J lost 1 base. The DNA read from the CDR3 is TGTGCCAGCAGAAGGGACTGGGGGGGTGCAGAAACGCTGTAT. This translates into CASRRDWGGAETLY. The whole CDR3 sequence reads CASRRDWGGAETLYF.

As to this clone: Genes and germline come from the mouse. The read comes to an end 1 residue before the CDR3 does, leaving the germline J gene to fill in the end. V gene TRBV3 combines with J gene TRBJ2-1; 12 positions match TRBD2. V lost 3 bases, J lost 4 bases, and 4 bases stayed unmatched. Germline CDR1 is SNHLY and CDR2 is FYNGKV (reference sequence). The CDR3 is made up of 16 amino acids. CDR3 DNA (partial): TGTGCCAGCAGCTTGGGACTGGGGGGAGGGTATGCTGAGCAGTTC. It specifies CASSLGLGGGYAEQF. The complete CDR3 sequence is CASSLGLGGGYAEQFF. The variable domain in full, completed from reference TRBV3 and TRBJ2-1, reads GPKVLQIPSHQIIDMGQMVTLNCDPVSNHLYFYWYKQILGQQMEFLVNFYNGKVMEKSKLFKDQFSVERPDGSYFTLKIQPTALEDSAVYFCASSLGLGGGYAEQFFGPGTRLTVL.

This clone was detected a few times. Germline and genes here are mouse. The DNA ends 1 residue before the CDR3 does, and the rest of the CDR3 is filled in from the germline J gene. The chain is built from TRBV14 and TRBJ1-2, with D perhaps matching TRBD1 (6 bases). The CDR3 sequence is 14 residues long. The germline V gene has CDR1 SGHDT and CDR2 FRDEAV. V gave up 1 base and J gave up 0 bases, with 7 bases separating them. The chain's CDR3 is CASSFRTANSDYTF. The CDR3 DNA, read in part, is TGTGCCAGCAGTTTCAGGACAGCAAACTCCGACTACACC.

As regards this clone: Mouse gene names and germline throughout. The read falls 1 residue short of the CDR3 end, and the missing part is taken from the germline J gene. This chain uses TRBV13-3 with TRBJ1-1, with D perhaps TRBD1 (6 bases). This CDR3 has 14 amino acids. Germline values: CDR1 NNHDY, CDR2 SYVADS. Trimming pared 2 bases from V and 4 bases from J, leaving 12 bases between. Incomplete CDR3 DNA: TGTGCCAGCAGTGAGACGGACAGATCCACAGAAGTCTTC. This sequence encodes CASSETDRSTEVF. The full CDR3 protein reads CASSETDRSTEVFF.

This clone was picked up a small number of times. Gene names are mouse gene names. This CDR3 is CASSPGTGGNTLYF. The sequenced part of the CDR3 DNA is TGTGCCAGCAGCCCCGGGACAGGTGGAAATACGCTCTAT. The chain employs TRBV4 and TRBJ1-3, with 8 positions matching TRBD1. The read stops 1 residue short of the end of the CDR3; the missing end is completed from the germline J gene. After removal of 5 bases from V and 3 bases from J, the junction contained 3 bases not matched to a gene. The CDR3 is made up of 14 amino acids. CDR1 is LGHDT and CDR2 is YNNKQL in the germline V gene (reference sequence).

For this clone: Gene names are the mouse ones. Sequencing ends 1 residue short of the CDR3 end; the germline J gene provides the rest. The V gene is TRBV26, the J gene TRBJ1-4; maybe TRBD1 (5 bases). Germline lookup yields CDR1 KGHPV and CDR2 FQNQEV (reference sequence). V was trimmed by 7 bases and J by 3 bases, leaving 6 bases between them. The CDR3 totals 12 residues. The CDR3 reads CASTRANERLFF. CDR3 DNA, as far as it was read: TGTGCCAGCACCAGGGCCAACGAAAGATTATTT.

Remarks on this clone: Mouse names are used for the genes. The CDR3 end lies 1 residue beyond the end of the read and is filled in from the germline J gene. This rearrangement joins TRBV20 to TRBJ2-7, with D possibly TRBD1 on 5 matching bases. V was trimmed by 1 base and J by 4 bases, leaving 8 bases between them. The CDR3 loop spans 12 amino acids. In germline, CDR1 is GFQATS, CDR2 STVNSAI. The sequenced CDR3 bases are TGTGGTGCTAGGGGCAGGGCTTATGAACAGTAC. This translates into CGARGRAYEQY. The full CDR3 is CGARGRAYEQYF.